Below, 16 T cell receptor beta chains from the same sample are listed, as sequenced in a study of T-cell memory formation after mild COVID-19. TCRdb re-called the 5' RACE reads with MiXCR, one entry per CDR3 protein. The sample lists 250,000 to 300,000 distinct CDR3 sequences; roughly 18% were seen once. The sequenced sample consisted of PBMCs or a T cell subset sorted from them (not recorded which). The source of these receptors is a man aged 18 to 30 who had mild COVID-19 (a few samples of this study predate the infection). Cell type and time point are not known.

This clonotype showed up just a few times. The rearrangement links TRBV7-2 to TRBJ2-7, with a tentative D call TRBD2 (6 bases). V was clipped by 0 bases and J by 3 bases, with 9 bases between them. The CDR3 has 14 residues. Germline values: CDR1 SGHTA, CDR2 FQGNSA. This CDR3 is CASSLAGGDYEQYF. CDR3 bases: TGTGCCAGCAGCTTAGCTGGAGGGGACTACGAGCAGTACTTC. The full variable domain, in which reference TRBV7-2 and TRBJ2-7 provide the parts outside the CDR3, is GAGVSQSPSNKVTEKGKDVELRCDPISGHTALYWYRQSLGQGLEFLIYFQGNSAPDKSGLPSDRFSAERTGGSVSTLTIQRTQQEDSAVYLCASSLAGGDYEQYFGPGTRLTVT.

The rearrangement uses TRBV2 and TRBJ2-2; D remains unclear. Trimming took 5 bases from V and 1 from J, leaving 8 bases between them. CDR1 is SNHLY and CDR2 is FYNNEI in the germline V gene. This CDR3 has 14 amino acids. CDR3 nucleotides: TGTGCCAGCAGTTGGTTGGTGAACACCGGGGAGCTGTTTTTT. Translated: CASSWLVNTGELFF.

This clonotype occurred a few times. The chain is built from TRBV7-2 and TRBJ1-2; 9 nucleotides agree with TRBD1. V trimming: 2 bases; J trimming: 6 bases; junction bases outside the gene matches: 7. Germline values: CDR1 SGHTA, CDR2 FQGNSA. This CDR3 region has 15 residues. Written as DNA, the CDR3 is TGTGCCAGCAGCTTAAGGGGACAGGGATGGGATGGCTACACCTTC. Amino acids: CASSLRGQGWDGYTF. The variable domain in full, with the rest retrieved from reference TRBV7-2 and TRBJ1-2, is GAGVSQSPSNKVTEKGKDVELRCDPISGHTALYWYRQSLGQGLEFLIYFQGNSAPDKSGLPSDRFSAERTGGSVSTLTIQRTQQEDSAVYLCASSLRGQGWDGYTFGSGTRLTVV.

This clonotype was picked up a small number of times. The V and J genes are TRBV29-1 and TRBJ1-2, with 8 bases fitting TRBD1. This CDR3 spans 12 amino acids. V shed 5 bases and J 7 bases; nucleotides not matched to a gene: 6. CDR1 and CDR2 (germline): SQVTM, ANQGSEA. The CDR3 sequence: CSVRTGSGGYTF. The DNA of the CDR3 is TGCAGCGTTCGGACAGGGAGCGGTGGCTACACCTTC.

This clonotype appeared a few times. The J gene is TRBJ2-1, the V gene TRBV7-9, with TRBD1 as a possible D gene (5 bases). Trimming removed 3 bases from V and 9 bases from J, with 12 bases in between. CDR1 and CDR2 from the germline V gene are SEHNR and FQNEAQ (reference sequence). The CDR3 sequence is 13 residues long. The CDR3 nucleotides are TGTGCCAGCAGCTTTAGGGGTTCCGGTGAGCAGTTCTTC. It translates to CASSFRGSGEQFF.

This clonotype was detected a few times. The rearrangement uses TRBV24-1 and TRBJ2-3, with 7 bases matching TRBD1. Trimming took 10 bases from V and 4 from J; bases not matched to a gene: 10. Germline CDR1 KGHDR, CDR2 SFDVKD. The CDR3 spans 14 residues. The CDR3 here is CATTDREFADTQYF. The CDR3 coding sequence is TGTGCCACTACCGACAGGGAGTTTGCAGATACGCAGTATTTT.

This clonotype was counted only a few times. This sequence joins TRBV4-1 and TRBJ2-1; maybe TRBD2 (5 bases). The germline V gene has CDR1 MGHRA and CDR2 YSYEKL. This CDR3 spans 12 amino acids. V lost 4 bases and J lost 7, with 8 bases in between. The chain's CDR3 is CASSRRGNEQFF. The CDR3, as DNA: TGCGCCAGCAGCCGTCGGGGTAATGAGCAGTTCTTC.

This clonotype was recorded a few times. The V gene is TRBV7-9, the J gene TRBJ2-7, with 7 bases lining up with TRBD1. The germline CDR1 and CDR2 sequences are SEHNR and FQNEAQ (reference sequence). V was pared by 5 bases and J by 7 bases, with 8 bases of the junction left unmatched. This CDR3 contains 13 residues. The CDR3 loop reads CASSPRQGEEQYV. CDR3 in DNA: TGTGCCAGCAGCCCCAGACAGGGCGAGGAGCAGTACGTC.

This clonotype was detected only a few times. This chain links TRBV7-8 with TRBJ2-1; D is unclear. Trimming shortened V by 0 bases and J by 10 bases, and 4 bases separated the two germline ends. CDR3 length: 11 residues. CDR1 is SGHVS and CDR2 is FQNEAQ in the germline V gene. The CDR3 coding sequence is TGTGCCAGCAGCTTAGCGTGGGAGCAGTTCTTC. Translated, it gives CASSLAWEQFF.

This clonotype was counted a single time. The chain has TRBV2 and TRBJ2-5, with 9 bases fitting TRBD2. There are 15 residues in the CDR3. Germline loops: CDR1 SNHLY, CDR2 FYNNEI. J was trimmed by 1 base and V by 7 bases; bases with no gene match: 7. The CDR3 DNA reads TGTGCCAGCACCGACTATAGCGGGGGCCAAGAGACCCAGTACTTC. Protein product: CASTDYSGGQETQYF.

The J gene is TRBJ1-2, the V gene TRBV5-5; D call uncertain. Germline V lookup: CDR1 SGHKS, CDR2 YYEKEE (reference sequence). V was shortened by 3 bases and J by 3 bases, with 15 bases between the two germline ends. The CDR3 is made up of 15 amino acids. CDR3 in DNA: TGTGCCAGCAGCTCTGCGGCGGGGTACTACTATGGCTACACCTTC. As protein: CASSSAAGYYYGYTF.

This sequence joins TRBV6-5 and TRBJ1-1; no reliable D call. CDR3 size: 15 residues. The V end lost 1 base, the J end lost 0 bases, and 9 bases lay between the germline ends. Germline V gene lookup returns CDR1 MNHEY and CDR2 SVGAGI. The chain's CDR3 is CASSYWAGLNTEAFF. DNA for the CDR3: TGTGCCAGCAGTTACTGGGCCGGACTGAACACTGAAGCTTTCTTT.

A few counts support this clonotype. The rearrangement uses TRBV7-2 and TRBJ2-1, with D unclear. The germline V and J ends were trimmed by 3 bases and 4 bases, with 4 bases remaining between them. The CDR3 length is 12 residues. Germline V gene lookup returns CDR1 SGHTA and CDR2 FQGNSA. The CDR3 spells CASSFEYNEQFF. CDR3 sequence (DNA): TGTGCCAGCAGCTTCGAATACAATGAGCAGTTCTTC.

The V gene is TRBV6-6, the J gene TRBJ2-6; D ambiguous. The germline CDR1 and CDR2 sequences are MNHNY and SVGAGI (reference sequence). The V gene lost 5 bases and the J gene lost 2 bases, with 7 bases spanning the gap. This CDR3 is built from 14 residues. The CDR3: CASSPAAGANVLTF. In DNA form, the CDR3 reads TGTGCCAGCAGTCCGGCTGCTGGGGCCAACGTCCTGACTTTC.

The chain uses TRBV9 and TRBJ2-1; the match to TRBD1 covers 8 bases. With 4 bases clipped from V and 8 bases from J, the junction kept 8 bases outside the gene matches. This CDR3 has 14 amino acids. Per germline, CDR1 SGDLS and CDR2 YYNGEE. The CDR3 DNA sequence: TGTGCCAGCAGCCTCTCGGACAGGGTCCATGAGCAGTTCTTC. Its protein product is CASSLSDRVHEQFF.

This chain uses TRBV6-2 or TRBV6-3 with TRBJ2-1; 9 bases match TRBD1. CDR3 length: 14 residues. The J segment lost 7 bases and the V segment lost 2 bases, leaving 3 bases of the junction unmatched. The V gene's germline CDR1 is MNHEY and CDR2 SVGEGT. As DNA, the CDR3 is TGTGCCAGCAGTTACATGGGACAGGGAAATGAGCAGTTCTTC. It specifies CASSYMGQGNEQFF.